This TCR beta chain was found in a study of shared clonotypes between healthy human individuals. Whole-study results and caveats: Generation probabilities were higher for clonotypes shared across all four sorted-subset donors than for unshared ones.

Sorted-subset replicate PCR reactions were performed with around 200 ng DNA, corresponding to tens of thousands of T cell genomes. Original handling: In the immunoSEQ data, sequences were junction-only and lacked quality scores, so filtering differed. The protocol was immunoSEQ multiplex PCR, while the TCRdb copy is restricted to in-frame clones and leaves out a portion. Clone size and the V and J calls come from that table; the DNA yielded D and trimming. This table holds 1,100,000 or so clones, approximately 78% found once. The investigators split CD4+ cells into a CD45RA+ naive subset and a CD45RA-negative memory subset. A note on this clone: The antigen remains unidentified.

This clonotype was obtained from a man in his late teens or twenties in good health. Some clones in this sample may be carry-over from other donors' samples. The sample was memory CD4+ T cells from PBMCs. The subset: CD45RA-negative fraction.

This chain's CDR3 is CATSKVPGTGNTIYF. For the CDR3, the DNA is TGCGCCACCTCGAAGGTACCGGGGACTGGAAACACCATATATTTT. This chain links TRBV5-1 with TRBJ1-3; no reliable D call. This CDR3 comprises 15 residues. Trimming took 9 bases from V and 2 from J, leaving 18 bases between them. CDR1 is SGHRS and CDR2 is YFSETQ in the germline V gene.